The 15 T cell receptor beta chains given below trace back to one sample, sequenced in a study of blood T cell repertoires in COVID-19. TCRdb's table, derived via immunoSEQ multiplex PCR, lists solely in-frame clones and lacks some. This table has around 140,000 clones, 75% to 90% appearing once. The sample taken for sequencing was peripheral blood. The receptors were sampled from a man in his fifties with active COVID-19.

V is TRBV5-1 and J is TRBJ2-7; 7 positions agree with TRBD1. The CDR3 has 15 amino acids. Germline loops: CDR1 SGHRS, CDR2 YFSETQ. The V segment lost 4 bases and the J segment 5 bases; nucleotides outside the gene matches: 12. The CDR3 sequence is CASSLTPGQQNEQYF. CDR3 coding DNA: TGCGCCAGCAGCCTTACACCGGGACAGCAAAACGAGCAGTACTTC. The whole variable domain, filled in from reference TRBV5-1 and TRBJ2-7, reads KAGVTQTPRYLIKTRGQQVTLSCSPISGHRSVSWYQQTPGQGLQFLFEYFSETQRNKGNFPGRFSGRQFSNSRSEMNVSTLELGDSALYLCASSLTPGQQNEQYFGPGTRLTVT.

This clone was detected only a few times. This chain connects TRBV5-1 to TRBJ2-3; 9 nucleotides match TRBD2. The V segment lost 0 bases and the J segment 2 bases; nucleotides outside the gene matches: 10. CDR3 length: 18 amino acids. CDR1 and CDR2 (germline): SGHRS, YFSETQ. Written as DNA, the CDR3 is TGCGCCAGCAGCTTGGAGGGTGGAGCGGGGGGCCCCACAGATACGCAGTATTTT. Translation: CASSLEGGAGGPTDTQYF.

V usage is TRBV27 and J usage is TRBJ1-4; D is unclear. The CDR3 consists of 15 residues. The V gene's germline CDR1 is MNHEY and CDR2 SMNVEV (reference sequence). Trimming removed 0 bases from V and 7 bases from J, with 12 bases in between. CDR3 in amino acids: CASSLSGGSTEKLFF. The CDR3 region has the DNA TGTGCCAGCAGTTTATCGGGAGGGTCGACTGAAAAACTGTTTTTT.

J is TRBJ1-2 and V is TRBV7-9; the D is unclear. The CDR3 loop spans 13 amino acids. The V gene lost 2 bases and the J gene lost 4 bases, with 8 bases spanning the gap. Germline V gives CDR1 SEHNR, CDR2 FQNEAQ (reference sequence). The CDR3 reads CASSLSLTYGYTF. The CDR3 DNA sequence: TGTGCCAGCAGCTTATCACTTACCTATGGCTACACCTTC.

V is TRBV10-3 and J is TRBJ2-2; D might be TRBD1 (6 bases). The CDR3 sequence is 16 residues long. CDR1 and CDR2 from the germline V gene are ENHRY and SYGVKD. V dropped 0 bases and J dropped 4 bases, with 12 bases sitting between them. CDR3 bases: TGTGCCATCAGTGAGTCGACAGGTCTCACCACCGGGGAGCTGTTTTTT. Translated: CAISESTGLTTGELFF.

Here the CDR3 DNA reads TGTGCCAGCAGCCGTAGGAGGACTAACTATGGCTACACCTTC. Residues: CASSRRRTNYGYTF. The chain employs TRBV7-3 and TRBJ1-2; D uncertain. The CDR3 covers 14 residues. Trimming stripped 5 bases from V and 0 bases from J, with 10 bases between. Germline V gene lookup returns CDR1 SGHTA and CDR2 FQGTGA.

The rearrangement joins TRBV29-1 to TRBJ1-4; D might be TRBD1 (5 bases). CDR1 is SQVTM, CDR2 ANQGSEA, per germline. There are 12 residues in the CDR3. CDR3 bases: TGCAGGATGGGGGGAACTAATGAAAAACTGTTTTTT. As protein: CRMGGTNEKLFF.

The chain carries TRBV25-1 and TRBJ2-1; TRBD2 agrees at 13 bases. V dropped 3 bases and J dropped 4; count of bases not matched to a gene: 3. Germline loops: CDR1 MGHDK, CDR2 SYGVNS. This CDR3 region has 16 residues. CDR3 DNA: TGTGCCAGCAGTGAGCTGACTAGCGGGGGGTACAATGAGCAGTTCTTC. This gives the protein CASSELTSGGYNEQFF.

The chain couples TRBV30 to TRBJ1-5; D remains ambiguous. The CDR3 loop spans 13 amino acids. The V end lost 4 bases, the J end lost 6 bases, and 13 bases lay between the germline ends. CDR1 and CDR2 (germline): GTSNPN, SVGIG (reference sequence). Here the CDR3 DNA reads TGTGCCTGGAACAACCAAGGGAGTCAGCCCCAGCATTTT. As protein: CAWNNQGSQPQHF.

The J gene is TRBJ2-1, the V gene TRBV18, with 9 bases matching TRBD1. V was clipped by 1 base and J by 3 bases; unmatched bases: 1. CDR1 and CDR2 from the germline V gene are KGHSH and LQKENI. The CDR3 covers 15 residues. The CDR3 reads CASSPQTGGYNEQFF. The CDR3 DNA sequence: TGTGCCAGCTCACCACAGACAGGGGGCTACAATGAGCAGTTCTTC.

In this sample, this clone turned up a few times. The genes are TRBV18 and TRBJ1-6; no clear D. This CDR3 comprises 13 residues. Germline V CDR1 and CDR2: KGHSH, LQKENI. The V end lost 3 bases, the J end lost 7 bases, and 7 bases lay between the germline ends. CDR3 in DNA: TGTGCCAGCTCACCCTCCCCCAATTCACCCCTCCACTTT. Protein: CASSPSPNSPLHF.

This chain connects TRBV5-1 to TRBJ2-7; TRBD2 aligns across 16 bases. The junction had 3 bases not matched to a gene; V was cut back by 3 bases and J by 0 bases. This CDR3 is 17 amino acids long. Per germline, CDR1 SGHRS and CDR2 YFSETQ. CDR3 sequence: CASSWGLAGGSSYEQYF. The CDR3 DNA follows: TGCGCCAGCAGCTGGGGACTAGCGGGGGGGAGCTCCTACGAGCAGTACTTC.

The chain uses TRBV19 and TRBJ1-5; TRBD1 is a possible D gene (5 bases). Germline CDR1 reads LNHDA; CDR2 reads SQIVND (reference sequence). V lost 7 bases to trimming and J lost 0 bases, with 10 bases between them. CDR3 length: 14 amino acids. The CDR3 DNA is TGTGCCAGTAAGGCGGGACCTAGCAATCAGCCCCAGCATTTT. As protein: CASKAGPSNQPQHF.

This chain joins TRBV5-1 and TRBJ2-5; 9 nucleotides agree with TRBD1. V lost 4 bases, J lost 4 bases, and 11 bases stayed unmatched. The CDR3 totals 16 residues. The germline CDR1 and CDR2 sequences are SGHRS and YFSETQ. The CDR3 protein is CASSGTGTGWGETQYF. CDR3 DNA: TGCGCCAGCAGCGGAACCGGGACAGGGTGGGGAGAGACCCAGTACTTC.

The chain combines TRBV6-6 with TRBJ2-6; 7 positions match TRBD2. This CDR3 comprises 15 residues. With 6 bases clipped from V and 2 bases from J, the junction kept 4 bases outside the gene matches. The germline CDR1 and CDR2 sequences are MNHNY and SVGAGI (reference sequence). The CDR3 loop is CASSLAGAGANVLTF. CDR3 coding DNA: TGTGCCAGCAGCCTCGCGGGGGCTGGGGCCAACGTCCTGACTTTC.